This T cell receptor beta chain was identified during a study of blood T cell repertoires in COVID-19. TCRdb's copy holds only in-frame clones and misses some; the assay was immunoSEQ multiplex PCR. This table has about 160,000 clones, around four fifths appearing once. V gave up 7 bases and J gave up 5 bases, with 17 bases separating them. Germline V gene sequence: CDR1 MNHEY, CDR2 SVGAGI. The CDR3 has 14 amino acids. The receptor was isolated from a woman aged 50 to 60 who had recovered from COVID-19. This chain links TRBV6-5 with TRBJ2-5, with TRBD2 as a possible D gene (6 bases). Sequenced material: PBMCs or T cells enriched from blood (not recorded which). The CDR3 nucleotides read TGTGCCAGCACCGGAAGCGGTCGGGGGGAGACCCAGTACTTC. Translating it yields CASTGSGRGETQYF.